A selection of T cell receptor beta chains follows, all from one sample in a study of blood T cell repertoires in COVID-19. Generated by immunoSEQ multiplex PCR, the TCRdb table keeps only in-frame clones and is missing some. Of over 50,000 clones listed, about nine tenths were seen once; the top ten hold around 27%. Sequencing was done on a sample of peripheral blood. The source of these receptors is a human donor in a cohort sampled during active COVID-19. Both conserved end residues are part of each CDR3. The order of the fields is D gene, clone size, J gene, V gene, CDR3 protein, CDR3 DNA. A D gene is named only where the DNA matches it firmly. Some rows mark clone size as missing; the rest say once, few, many or name a class of expanded clone.

d_call: TRBD2
clone_size: .
j_call: TRBJ2-2
v_call: TRBV7-3
cdr3_aa: CASTNPGLAGANTGELFF
cdr3_nt: TGTGCCAGCACCAATCCGGGACTAGCGGGGGCGAACACCGGGGAGCTGTTTTTT

d_call: .
clone_size: .
j_call: TRBJ2-5
v_call: TRBV18
cdr3_aa: CASSPIAGEGKETQYF
cdr3_nt: TGTGCCAGCTCACCGATTGCAGGGGAAGGGAAAGAGACCCAGTACTTC

d_call: .
clone_size: few
j_call: TRBJ2-7
v_call: TRBV5-6
cdr3_aa: CASSPGSPYEQYF
cdr3_nt: TGTGCCAGCAGCCCAGGGTCTCCCTACGAGCAGTACTTC

d_call: TRBD1
clone_size: .
j_call: TRBJ1-4
v_call: TRBV6-5
cdr3_aa: CASRDRGRGEKLFF
cdr3_nt: TGTGCCAGCAGGGACAGGGGGCGAGGCGAAAAACTGTTTTTT

d_call: TRBD1
clone_size: .
j_call: TRBJ1-5
v_call: TRBV6-1
cdr3_aa: CASSEYNRGGGNQPQHF
cdr3_nt: TGTGCCAGCAGTGAGTACAACAGGGGAGGTGGGAATCAGCCCCAGCATTTT

d_call: TRBD2
clone_size: .
j_call: TRBJ2-7
v_call: TRBV7-8
cdr3_aa: CASSLTGGVYEQYF
cdr3_nt: TGTGCCAGCAGCTTAACCGGGGGGGTCTACGAGCAGTACTTC

d_call: .
clone_size: once
j_call: TRBJ2-1
v_call: TRBV10-3
cdr3_aa: CAISAAGIYNEQFF
cdr3_nt: TGTGCCATCAGTGCGGCCGGGATCTACAATGAGCAGTTCTTC

d_call: .
clone_size: .
j_call: TRBJ2-7
v_call: TRBV11-2
cdr3_aa: CASSLGPPEEQYF
cdr3_nt: TGTGCCAGCAGCTTAGGTCCCCCGGAGGAGCAGTACTTC

d_call: TRBD2
clone_size: .
j_call: TRBJ2-7
v_call: TRBV5-5
cdr3_aa: CASSLAQLAGGAYEQYF
cdr3_nt: TGTGCCAGCAGCTTGGCCCAGCTAGCGGGGGGAGCCTACGAGCAGTACTTC

d_call: TRBD1
clone_size: .
j_call: TRBJ1-1
v_call: TRBV5-1
cdr3_aa: CASSLALDRGTEAFF
cdr3_nt: TGCGCCAGCAGCTTGGCCCTGGACAGGGGCACTGAAGCTTTCTTT

d_call: .
clone_size: .
j_call: TRBJ1-2
v_call: TRBV18
cdr3_aa: CASSPKSDYLGYTF
cdr3_nt: TGTGCCAGCTCACCGAAATCAGACTATTTGGGCTACACCTTC

d_call: .
clone_size: .
j_call: TRBJ1-2
v_call: TRBV18
cdr3_aa: CASSRSGTRNYGYTF
cdr3_nt: TGTGCCAGCTCACGTTCCGGGACACGTAACTATGGCTACACCTTC

d_call: .
clone_size: .
j_call: TRBJ2-5
v_call: TRBV27
cdr3_aa: CASSPTSFGIETQYF
cdr3_nt: TGTGCCAGCAGTCCCACTTCGTTCGGGATAGAGACCCAGTACTTC

d_call: .
clone_size: .
j_call: TRBJ2-3
v_call: TRBV4-1
cdr3_aa: CASSQVKGWGPDTQYF
cdr3_nt: TGCGCCAGCAGCCAAGTAAAAGGGTGGGGCCCAGATACGCAGTATTTT

d_call: TRBD2
clone_size: .
j_call: TRBJ2-1
v_call: TRBV11-3
cdr3_aa: CASSITSGGADEQFF
cdr3_nt: TGTGCCAGCAGCATTACTAGCGGGGGGGCCGATGAGCAGTTCTTC

d_call: TRBD1
clone_size: .
j_call: TRBJ1-2
v_call: TRBV7-9
cdr3_aa: CASSRQGLRYGYTF
cdr3_nt: TGTGCCAGCAGTCGACAGGGATTACGGTATGGCTACACCTTC

d_call: .
clone_size: .
j_call: TRBJ1-3
v_call: TRBV19
cdr3_aa: CASNHVSQPGNTIYF
cdr3_nt: TGTGCCAGTAACCATGTGTCACAGCCTGGAAACACCATATATTTT

d_call: TRBD1
clone_size: .
j_call: TRBJ1-2
v_call: TRBV5-1
cdr3_aa: CASSVDRSGYTF
cdr3_nt: TGCGCCAGCAGCGTGGACAGGAGCGGCTACACCTTC

d_call: TRBD1
clone_size: .
j_call: TRBJ1-2
v_call: TRBV28
cdr3_aa: CASIRHGTARGGYTF
cdr3_nt: TGTGCCAGCATTAGGCATGGGACAGCTCGAGGTGGCTACACCTTC

d_call: .
clone_size: .
j_call: TRBJ1-1
v_call: TRBV6-5
cdr3_aa: CASSIYRVKNTEAFF
cdr3_nt: TGTGCCAGCAGTATCTACAGGGTAAAGAACACTGAAGCTTTCTTT

d_call: TRBD2
clone_size: few
j_call: TRBJ2-7
v_call: TRBV6-5
cdr3_aa: CASSRGGSYEQYF
cdr3_nt: TGTGCCAGCAGTCGGGGGGGCTCCTACGAGCAGTACTTC

d_call: .
clone_size: .
j_call: TRBJ2-5
v_call: TRBV4-2
cdr3_aa: CASSQDPGPQETQYF
cdr3_nt: TGTGCCAGCAGCCAAGACCCAGGGCCCCAAGAGACCCAGTACTTC

d_call: .
clone_size: .
j_call: TRBJ2-5
v_call: TRBV5-1
cdr3_aa: CASSLQGETQYF
cdr3_nt: TGCGCCAGCAGCTTGCAGGGGGAGACCCAGTACTTC

d_call: .
clone_size: .
j_call: TRBJ2-5
v_call: TRBV6-1
cdr3_aa: CASSELAQGQETQYF
cdr3_nt: TGTGCCAGCAGTGAACTCGCACAGGGTCAAGAGACCCAGTACTTC

d_call: TRBD1
clone_size: .
j_call: TRBJ2-2
v_call: TRBV24-1
cdr3_aa: CATSDPRQGFVGELFF
cdr3_nt: TGTGCCACCAGTGATCCCCGACAGGGGTTCGTCGGGGAGCTGTTTTTT

d_call: TRBD1
clone_size: few
j_call: TRBJ2-2
v_call: TRBV27
cdr3_aa: CASSYPGQPNTGELFF
cdr3_nt: TGTGCCAGCAGTTACCCGGGACAGCCGAACACCGGGGAGCTGTTTTTT

d_call: .
clone_size: .
j_call: TRBJ2-7
v_call: TRBV5-1
cdr3_aa: CASSPTLDSYEQYF
cdr3_nt: TGCGCCAGCAGCCCAACTCTCGACAGCTACGAGCAGTACTTC

d_call: .
clone_size: .
j_call: TRBJ1-2
v_call: TRBV27
cdr3_aa: CASSSHGDFDYGYTF
cdr3_nt: TGTGCCAGCAGTTCTCACGGGGACTTTGACTATGGCTACACCTTC

d_call: .
clone_size: .
j_call: TRBJ2-7
v_call: TRBV3-1/TRBV3-2
cdr3_aa: CASSQWTAKSYEQYF
cdr3_nt: TGTGCCAGCAGCCAATGGACAGCGAAGTCCTACGAGCAGTACTTC

d_call: .
clone_size: .
j_call: TRBJ1-5
v_call: TRBV6-6
cdr3_aa: CASSYPTGAGQPQHF
cdr3_nt: TGTGCCAGCAGTTACCCGACAGGCGCGGGTCAGCCCCAGCATTTT

d_call: TRBD1
clone_size: .
j_call: TRBJ2-1
v_call: TRBV4-1
cdr3_aa: CASSQADRDGEQFF
cdr3_nt: TGCGCCAGCAGCCAAGCGGACAGGGACGGTGAGCAGTTCTTC

d_call: .
clone_size: .
j_call: TRBJ2-7
v_call: TRBV6-5
cdr3_aa: CASSTGTQHSYEQYF
cdr3_nt: TGTGCCAGCAGCACCGGGACACAACACTCCTACGAGCAGTACTTC

d_call: TRBD2
clone_size: few
j_call: TRBJ2-1
v_call: TRBV7-3
cdr3_aa: CASSLTGGFYNEQFF
cdr3_nt: TGTGCCAGCAGCTTAACGGGGGGGTTCTACAATGAGCAGTTCTTC

d_call: TRBD1
clone_size: many
j_call: TRBJ2-1
v_call: TRBV5-4
cdr3_aa: CASSSKTGGNEQFF
cdr3_nt: TGTGCCAGCAGCTCCAAGACAGGGGGCAATGAGCAGTTCTTC

d_call: TRBD2
clone_size: .
j_call: TRBJ2-7
v_call: TRBV5-4
cdr3_aa: CASKGGRVSDEQYF
cdr3_nt: TGTGCCAGCAAGGGCGGGAGGGTATCGGACGAGCAGTACTTC

d_call: .
clone_size: .
j_call: TRBJ2-5
v_call: TRBV2
cdr3_aa: CASSKGARQETQYF
cdr3_nt: TGTGCCAGCTCAAAAGGGGCACGGCAAGAGACCCAGTACTTC

d_call: .
clone_size: .
j_call: TRBJ1-4
v_call: TRBV28
cdr3_aa: CASSLGGGRKKLFF
cdr3_nt: TGTGCCAGCAGTTTGGGAGGGGGAAGGAAAAAACTGTTTTTT

d_call: TRBD1
clone_size: .
j_call: TRBJ1-1
v_call: TRBV24-1
cdr3_aa: CATSDARQGYTEAFF
cdr3_nt: TGTGCCACCAGTGACGCCAGACAGGGGTATACTGAAGCTTTCTTT

d_call: .
clone_size: few
j_call: TRBJ1-2
v_call: TRBV28
cdr3_aa: CASSLSTGGYGYTF
cdr3_nt: TGTGCCAGCAGTTTATCAACGGGGGGCTATGGCTACACCTTC

d_call: .
clone_size: .
j_call: TRBJ1-5
v_call: TRBV5-7
cdr3_aa: CASSLRGGQGRENQPQHF
cdr3_nt: TGTGCCAGCAGCCTTAGAGGGGGGCAGGGGAGGGAGAATCAGCCCCAGCATTTT

d_call: .
clone_size: .
j_call: TRBJ2-2
v_call: TRBV15
cdr3_aa: CATSTRMGALAGELFF
cdr3_nt: TGTGCCACCAGCACCAGAATGGGGGCTTTAGCCGGGGAGCTGTTTTTT

d_call: .
clone_size: .
j_call: TRBJ2-2
v_call: TRBV6-5
cdr3_aa: CASTARRDNTGELFF
cdr3_nt: TGTGCCAGCACCGCTCGGCGGGATAACACCGGGGAGCTGTTTTTT

d_call: .
clone_size: once
j_call: TRBJ1-2
v_call: TRBV5-1
cdr3_aa: CASSFSTPNYGYTF
cdr3_nt: TGCGCCAGCAGCTTTTCAACACCTAACTATGGCTACACCTTC

d_call: .
clone_size: .
j_call: TRBJ1-1
v_call: TRBV15
cdr3_aa: CATSRDFEQPRIF
cdr3_nt: TGTGCCACCAGCAGAGATTTTGAACAGCCTCGTATCTTT

d_call: TRBD2
clone_size: once
j_call: TRBJ2-7
v_call: TRBV6-1
cdr3_aa: CASSETSGILGEQYF
cdr3_nt: TGTGCCAGCAGTGAGACTAGCGGGATCCTCGGCGAGCAGTACTTC

d_call: .
clone_size: .
j_call: TRBJ1-5
v_call: TRBV6-1
cdr3_aa: CASSDHWGGRDQPQHF
cdr3_nt: TGTGCCAGCAGTGATCATTGGGGGGGGCGCGATCAGCCCCAGCATTTT

d_call: .
clone_size: .
j_call: TRBJ2-1
v_call: TRBV19
cdr3_aa: CASSILAESYNEQFF
cdr3_nt: TGTGCCAGTAGTATACTAGCTGAGTCCTACAATGAGCAGTTCTTC

d_call: .
clone_size: .
j_call: TRBJ1-5
v_call: TRBV21-1
cdr3_aa: CASSVQSSHNQPQHF
cdr3_nt: TGTGCCAGCAGCGTTCAGTCATCCCACAATCAGCCCCAGCATTTT

d_call: .
clone_size: .
j_call: TRBJ2-5
v_call: TRBV7-9
cdr3_aa: CASSLSGQETQYF
cdr3_nt: TGTGCCAGCAGCCTAAGCGGACAAGAGACCCAGTACTTC

d_call: .
clone_size: once
j_call: TRBJ2-1
v_call: TRBV7-9
cdr3_aa: CASSVSGAYNEQFF
cdr3_nt: TGTGCCAGCAGCGTTAGCGGTGCCTACAATGAGCAGTTCTTC

d_call: .
clone_size: .
j_call: TRBJ1-5
v_call: TRBV7-9
cdr3_aa: CASSLTGDQPQHF
cdr3_nt: TGTGCCAGCAGCTTAACAGGAGATCAGCCCCAGCATTTT

d_call: .
clone_size: .
j_call: TRBJ1-2
v_call: TRBV7-2
cdr3_aa: CASSPFDYGYTF
cdr3_nt: TGTGCCAGCAGCCCCTTTGACTATGGCTACACCTTC

d_call: TRBD2
clone_size: .
j_call: TRBJ2-2
v_call: TRBV28
cdr3_aa: CASSLLGLAGPGTTGELFF
cdr3_nt: TGTGCCAGCAGTTTGCTTGGCCTAGCGGGACCGGGAACCACCGGGGAGCTGTTTTTT